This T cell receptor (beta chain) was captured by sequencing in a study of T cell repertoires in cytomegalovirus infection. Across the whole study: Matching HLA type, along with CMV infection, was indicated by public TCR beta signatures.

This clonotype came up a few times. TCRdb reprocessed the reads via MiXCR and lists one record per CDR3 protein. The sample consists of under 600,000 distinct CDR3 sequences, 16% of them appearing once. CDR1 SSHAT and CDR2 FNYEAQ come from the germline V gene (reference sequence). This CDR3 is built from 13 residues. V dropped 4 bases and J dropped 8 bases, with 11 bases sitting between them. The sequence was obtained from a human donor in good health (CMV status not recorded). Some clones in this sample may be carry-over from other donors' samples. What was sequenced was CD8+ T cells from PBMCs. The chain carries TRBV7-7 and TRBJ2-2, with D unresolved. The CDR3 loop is CASSSVRAGELFF. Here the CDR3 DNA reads TGTGCCAGCAGCTCCGTCCGGGCGGGGGAGCTGTTTTTT.